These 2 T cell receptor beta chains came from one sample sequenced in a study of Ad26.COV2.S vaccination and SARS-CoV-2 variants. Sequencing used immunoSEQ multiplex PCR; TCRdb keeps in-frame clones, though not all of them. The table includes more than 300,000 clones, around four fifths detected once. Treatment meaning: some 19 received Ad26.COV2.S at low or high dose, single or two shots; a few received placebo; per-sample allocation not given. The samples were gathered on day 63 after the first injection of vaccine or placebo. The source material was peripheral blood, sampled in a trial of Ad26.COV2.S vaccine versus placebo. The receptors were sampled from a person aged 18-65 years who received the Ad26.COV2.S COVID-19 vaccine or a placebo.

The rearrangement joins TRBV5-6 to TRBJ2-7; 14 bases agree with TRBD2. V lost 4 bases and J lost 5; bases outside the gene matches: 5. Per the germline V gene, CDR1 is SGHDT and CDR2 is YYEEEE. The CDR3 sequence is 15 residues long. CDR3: CASSEGTSGGDEQYF. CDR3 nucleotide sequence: TGTGCCAGCAGCGAAGGGACTAGCGGGGGTGACGAGCAGTACTTC. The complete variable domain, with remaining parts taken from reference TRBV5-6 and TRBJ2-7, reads DAGVTQSPTHLIKTRGQQVTLRCSPKSGHDTVSWYQQALGQGPQFIFQYYEEEERQRGNFPDRFSGHQFPNYSSELNVNALLLGDSALYLCASSEGTSGGDEQYFGPGTRLTVT.

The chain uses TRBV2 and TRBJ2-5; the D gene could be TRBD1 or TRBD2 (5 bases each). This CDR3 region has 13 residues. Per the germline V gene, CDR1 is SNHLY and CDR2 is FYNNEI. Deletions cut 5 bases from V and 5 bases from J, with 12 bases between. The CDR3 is CASSYQGRETQYF. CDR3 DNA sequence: TGTGCCAGCAGTTATCAGGGACGGGAGACCCAGTACTTC.